This TCR beta chain came from a study of T cell responses to AZD1222 COVID-19 vaccine. Study findings and constraints: Reports say nearly half of spike-specific TCRs go after unmutated variant regions. There were repertoire samples only from the period after the peak T cell response.

This clone has only one observation. What it recognizes is unknown. Data came from immunoSEQ multiplex PCR; TCRdb stores just in-frame clones and leaves some out. The top ten clones hold 15% of a sample with fewer than 120,000 clones, roughly 90% of them seen once. There are 14 residues in the CDR3. The V end lost 2 bases, the J end lost 4 bases, and 9 bases lay between the germline ends. CDR1 is MNHNS, CDR2 SASEGT, per germline. The sample was peripheral blood, taken 28 days after the second AZD1222 dose. The chain has TRBV6-1 and TRBJ1-5; D is unclear. The source is an adult who received the AZD1222 COVID-19 vaccine. CDR3 DNA sequence: TGTGCCAGCAGTGAAAACGCAGATAATCAGCCCCAGCATTTT. It specifies CASSENADNQPQHF.